The 6 T cell receptor beta chains given below trace back to one sample, sequenced in a study of shared T cell receptors in the human thymus. The repertoire was sequenced with immunoSEQ multiplex PCR; TCRdb's copy has only in-frame clones and lacks some. The sample gives 65,000 to 70,000 clones, about 95% of which show up once; about 0.036% is in the top ten. Sequencing was done on a sample of thymocytes. The origin of the receptors is a human donor.

The J gene is TRBJ2-1, the V gene TRBV6-1; 10 nucleotides align to TRBD1. The trim removed 3 bases at V and 2 bases at J, leaving 7 bases unmatched. The CDR3 is 17 residues long. CDR1 and CDR2 from the germline V gene are MNHNS and SASEGT. CDR3 sequence reads: CASSDRRQGAAYNEQFF. CDR3 coding DNA: TGTGCCAGCAGTGACCGACGACAGGGGGCGGCCTACAATGAGCAGTTCTTC.

The table lists this clone with a few counts. V usage is TRBV20-1 and J usage is TRBJ1-1; D is possibly TRBD1 (5 bases). This CDR3 has 11 amino acids. From germline, CDR1 is DFQATT and CDR2 SNEGSKA (reference sequence). V lost 7 bases and J 7 bases, leaving 13 bases between the germline ends. In DNA, the CDR3 is TGCAGTGTGAGGAGGGGTGATGAAGCTTTCTTT. Translated, it gives CSVRRGDEAFF.

This clone was picked up a small number of times. V and J are TRBV27 and TRBJ1-5, with D possibly TRBD1 on 6 matching bases. Trimming took off 6 bases at V and 0 bases at J, with 15 bases between the two ends. The CDR3 has 16 amino acids. Germline V gene data show CDR1 as MNHEY and CDR2 as SMNVEV (reference sequence). CDR3 loop: CASSNDGQYSNQPQHF. CDR3 DNA: TGTGCCAGCAGCAACGATGGACAGTATAGCAATCAGCCCCAGCATTTT.

This rearrangement joins TRBV7-2 to TRBJ2-7, with no clear D. Trimming removed 3 bases at V and 2 bases at J, with 2 bases between. This CDR3 has 11 amino acids. From germline, CDR1 is SGHTA and CDR2 FQGNSA. DNA of the CDR3: TGTGCCAGCAGCTTGACCTACGAGCAGTACTTC. Translating it yields CASSLTYEQYF.

The chain couples TRBV7-2 to TRBJ2-1, with 9 bases lining up with TRBD1. The junction had 14 bases not matched to a gene; V was cut back by 5 bases and J by 6 bases. Germline V gene lookup returns CDR1 SGHTA and CDR2 FQGNSA. This CDR3 has 17 residues. The CDR3 sequence is CASSAPGTGKGTNEQFF. CDR3 bases: TGTGCCAGCAGCGCACCCGGGACAGGGAAAGGGACCAATGAGCAGTTCTTC.

This rearrangement joins TRBV5-1 to TRBJ2-5; TRBD2 matches at 15 bases. V shed 5 bases and J 3 bases; nucleotides not matched to a gene: 8. Per the germline V gene, CDR1 is SGHRS and CDR2 is YFSETQ. The CDR3 spans 17 residues. The CDR3 here is CASSPPRTSGGEETQYF. CDR3 coding DNA: TGCGCCAGCAGTCCCCCTCGGACTAGCGGGGGGGAAGAGACCCAGTACTTC.